Below are 29 T cell receptor beta chains sequenced from a single sample in a study of shared T cell receptors in the human thymus. The assay was immunoSEQ multiplex PCR, and TCRdb's table has in-frame clones only and misses some. The table has some 640,000 clones, around 87% seen once. These data also formed part of another study, on human thymus T cells.

Sequenced: thymocytes. The receptor source for this set is a boy in the first two years of life with a congenital heart defect.

This sequence joins TRBV11-2 and TRBJ2-7; a possible D gene is TRBD1 (6 bases). CDR3 size: 16 residues. Trimming removed 4 bases from V and 0 bases from J, with 16 bases in between. CDR1 and CDR2 (germline): SGHAT, FQNNGV. The CDR3 bases are TGTGCCAGCAGCTCCCCTCGGGACACAAGCTCCTACGAGCAGTACTTC. Amino acid sequence: CASSSPRDTSSYEQYF. The variable domain in full, completed from reference TRBV11-2 and TRBJ2-7, reads EAGVAQSPRYKIIEKRQSVAFWCNPISGHATLYWYQQILGQGPKLLIQFQNNGVVDDSQLPKDRFSAERLKGVDSTLKIQPAKLEDSAVYLCASSSPRDTSSYEQYFGPGTRLTVT.

The rearrangement links TRBV9 to TRBJ1-6; the match to TRBD1 covers 12 bases. Germline V lookup: CDR1 SGDLS, CDR2 YYNGEE. Losses at the gene ends were 4 bases for V and 3 bases for J; bases not matched to a gene: 8. CDR3 length: 18 residues. The DNA of the CDR3 is TGTGCCAGCAGCTCCGGGACAGGGGGCCTCTTCTATAATTCACCCCTCCACTTT. Protein product: CASSSGTGGLFYNSPLHF.

J is TRBJ1-1 and V is TRBV28, with a tentative D call TRBD1 (5 bases). This CDR3 region has 15 residues. Germline V gene data show CDR1 as MDHEN and CDR2 as SYDVKM. Trimming left V 7 bases short and J 4 bases short, with 19 bases between. The CDR3 region has the DNA TGTGCCAGCACGGGGGGGGTGGGGTTAGGCACTGAAGCTTTCTTT. The encoded protein is CASTGGVGLGTEAFF.

This clone was detected only a few times. The chain carries TRBV27 and TRBJ2-3, with 8 bases lining up with TRBD2. This CDR3 is 14 amino acids long. The trim removed 5 bases at V and 12 bases at J, leaving 13 bases unmatched. Germline values: CDR1 MNHEY, CDR2 SMNVEV (reference sequence). CDR3 nucleotides: TGTGCCAGCAGTGACCCCGGGACTAGGGGTGTTCAGTATTTT. Amino acids: CASSDPGTRGVQYF.

The V gene is TRBV5-1, the J gene TRBJ2-7, with 9 nucleotides matching TRBD1. The V gene's germline CDR1 is SGHRS and CDR2 YFSETQ. V was pared by 3 bases and J by 6 bases, with 25 bases of the junction left unmatched. This CDR3 has 20 residues. The CDR3 nucleotides are TGCGCCAGCAGCTACGCCCCAGCCGGGACAGGGATGCTCCGCCAGGCCGAGCAGTACTTC. It codes for CASSYAPAGTGMLRQAEQYF.

The chain is built from TRBV14 and TRBJ2-7; 15 positions agree with TRBD2. This CDR3 spans 17 amino acids. Trimming took 1 base from V and 2 from J; bases not matched to a gene: 3. Germline V gene lookup returns CDR1 SGHDN and CDR2 FVKESK. The CDR3 loop reads CASSQVGTSGRPYEQYF. The CDR3, as DNA: TGTGCCAGCAGCCAAGTCGGGACTAGCGGGAGGCCCTACGAGCAGTACTTC. Drawing the rest from reference TRBV14 and TRBJ2-7, the complete variable domain is EAGVTQFPSHSVIEKGQTVTLRCDPISGHDNLYWYRRVMGKEIKFLLHFVKESKQDESGMPNNRFLAERTGGTYSTLKVQPAELEDSGVYFCASSQVGTSGRPYEQYFGPGTRLTVT.

The rearrangement joins TRBV5-8 to TRBJ1-5; perhaps TRBD1 as D (5 bases). V was trimmed by 3 bases and J by 1 base, leaving 20 bases between them. The CDR3 runs to 18 residues. The germline gives CDR1 SGHTS, CDR2 YDEGEE. CDR3 sequence reads: CASSSPNHRTPSNQPQHF. In DNA, the CDR3 is TGTGCCAGCAGCTCCCCAAACCACAGGACGCCCAGCAATCAGCCCCAGCATTTT.

The chain links TRBV10-3 to TRBJ1-1; maybe TRBD1 (6 bases). The V gene lost 7 bases and the J gene lost 4 bases, with 13 bases spanning the gap. CDR1 and CDR2 from the germline V gene are ENHRY and SYGVKD. This CDR3 spans 13 amino acids. CDR3 bases: TGTGCCATCAAGGGGGGGCCTGGCACTGAAGCTTTCTTT. Its protein is CAIKGGPGTEAFF.

In this sample, this clone turned up once. The chain is built from TRBV5-4 and TRBJ2-2; 14 bases line up with TRBD2. Germline CDR1 reads SGHNT; CDR2 reads YYREEE (reference sequence). This CDR3 is 17 amino acids long. J lost 5 bases, V lost 0 bases, and 3 bases had no gene match. The CDR3 loop is CASSLATSGRVTGELFF. In DNA, the CDR3 is TGTGCCAGCAGCTTGGCGACTAGCGGGAGGGTTACCGGGGAGCTGTTTTTT.

V usage is TRBV4-3 and J usage is TRBJ2-1; TRBD2 aligns across 12 bases. After removal of 1 base from V and 3 bases from J, the junction contained 13 bases not matched to a gene. The CDR3 is 20 amino acids. Germline lookup yields CDR1 LGHNA and CDR2 YSLEER. This chain's CDR3 is CASSQVERYLAGGNYNEQFF. Written as DNA, the CDR3 is TGCGCCAGCAGCCAAGTCGAGAGGTATCTAGCGGGAGGGAACTACAATGAGCAGTTCTTC.

The rearrangement links TRBV5-1 to TRBJ2-1; 11 nucleotides align to TRBD2. The CDR3 consists of 15 residues. Trimming removed 7 bases from V and 7 bases from J; junction bases left unmatched: 10. Germline-derived CDR1 and CDR2 are SGHRS and YFSETQ. The CDR3 DNA is TGCGCCAGCCTAAACACTAGCGGGGGCTTTAATGAGCAGTTCTTC. It encodes CASLNTSGGFNEQFF.

The V call is TRBV5-6, the J call TRBJ2-3, with 7 positions matching TRBD2. Germline CDR1 reads SGHDT; CDR2 reads YYEEEE. The CDR3 is made up of 17 amino acids. After removal of 4 bases from V and 0 bases from J, the junction contained 11 bases not matched to a gene. In DNA form, the CDR3 reads TGTGCCAGCAGCCTGAAAGCAAGTAGCGGGAGCACAGATACGCAGTATTTT. Translated: CASSLKASSGSTDTQYF.

The rearrangement links TRBV7-2 to TRBJ2-1, with 9 bases matching TRBD1. CDR1 and CDR2 (germline): SGHTA, FQGNSA. V lost 2 bases and J lost 3; bases outside the gene matches: 8. The CDR3 is 17 residues long. The CDR3 sequence is CASSLFPDRGLYNEQFF. DNA for the CDR3: TGTGCCAGCAGCTTATTCCCGGACAGGGGACTCTACAATGAGCAGTTCTTC.

The chain carries TRBV27 and TRBJ2-1; 8 nucleotides align to TRBD2. Germline V gene lookup returns CDR1 MNHEY and CDR2 SMNVEV (reference sequence). The CDR3 totals 13 residues. Germline trimming cut 6 bases from V and 4 bases from J; bases unmatched to any gene: 2. The DNA of the CDR3 is TGTGCCAGCAGGGGACTAGTTTACAATGAGCAGTTCTTC. Translation gives CASRGLVYNEQFF.

The CDR3 reads CASSLLLRDTQYF. CDR3 nucleotide sequence: TGCGCCAGCAGCCTTCTGCTGAGGGATACGCAGTATTTT. The genes are TRBV5-1 and TRBJ2-3; D ambiguous. This CDR3 contains 13 residues. V lost 4 bases to trimming and J lost 6 bases, with 12 bases between them. Germline CDR1 SGHRS, CDR2 YFSETQ. The variable domain in full, completed from reference TRBV5-1 and TRBJ2-3, reads KAGVTQTPRYLIKTRGQQVTLSCSPISGHRSVSWYQQTPGQGLQFLFEYFSETQRNKGNFPGRFSGRQFSNSRSEMNVSTLELGDSALYLCASSLLLRDTQYFGPGTRLTVL.

The J gene is TRBJ1-5, the V gene TRBV20-1; D gene ambiguous. Trimming left V 7 bases short and J 9 bases short, with 13 bases between. Germline CDR1 DFQATT, CDR2 SNEGSKA (reference sequence). The CDR3 length is 11 residues. This CDR3 is CSVHSSAPQHF. Here the CDR3 DNA reads TGCAGTGTCCACAGTTCGGCGCCCCAGCATTTT.

This clone was observed a few times. V usage is TRBV7-3 and J usage is TRBJ1-2; the match to TRBD1 covers 7 bases. The CDR3 runs to 17 residues. The germline V gene encodes CDR1 SGHTA and CDR2 FQGTGA. The ends lost 6 bases at V and 1 base at J; junction bases unmatched: 14. The CDR3 loop is CASSYLRGQLHNYGYTF. The CDR3 region has the DNA TGTGCCAGCAGTTACCTGAGGGGACAGTTGCATAACTATGGCTACACCTTC.

This chain connects TRBV2 to TRBJ2-5; no definite D call. The end of the DNA aligns better with TRBJ2-7, so the J call may be wrong. The CDR3 loop spans 15 amino acids. The germline CDR1 and CDR2 sequences are SNHLY and FYNNEI. CDR3 DNA: TGTGCCAGCAGTGATACCACGTACCTCTCCTACGAGCAGTACTTC. Its translation: CASSDTTYLSYEQYF.

This clone appeared a few times. The gene calls are TRBV28 and TRBJ1-1; a possible D gene is TRBD1 (5 bases). Germline lookup yields CDR1 MDHEN and CDR2 SYDVKM. V lost 2 bases and J 3 bases, leaving 13 bases between the germline ends. The CDR3 runs to 15 residues. CDR3 sequence reads: CASSLTRVSDTEAFF. CDR3 DNA: TGTGCCAGCAGTTTAACCAGGGTGTCGGACACTGAAGCTTTCTTT. Full variable domain (rest looked up from reference TRBV28 and TRBJ1-1): DVKVTQSSRYLVKRTGEKVFLECVQDMDHENMFWYRQDPGLGLRLIYFSYDVKMKEKGDIPEGYSVSREKKERFSLILESASTNQTSMYLCASSLTRVSDTEAFFGQGTRLTVV.

CDR3 nucleotide sequence: TGTGCCAGCAGCTTCTCAGCTGGAAACACCATATATTTT. Translating gives CASSFSAGNTIYF. This chain joins TRBV5-6 and TRBJ1-3; D ambiguous. Between the trimmed V and J ends, which lost 2 bases and 2 bases, there was a span of 5 bases. The CDR3 spans 13 residues. Germline V gene lookup returns CDR1 SGHDT and CDR2 YYEEEE.

This clone was seen once. The CDR3 loop reads CAIQNGWTEAFF. CDR3 sequence (DNA): TGTGCCATCCAGAACGGGTGGACTGAAGCTTTCTTT. The V gene is TRBV7-2, the J gene TRBJ1-1; no reliable D call. V was pared by 10 bases and J by 5 bases, with 14 bases between. Germline V lookup: CDR1 SGHTA, CDR2 FQGNSA. This CDR3 spans 12 amino acids. Combining the CDR3 with reference TRBV7-2 and TRBJ1-1 gives the whole variable domain GAGVSQSPSNKVTEKGKDVELRCDPISGHTALYWYRQSLGQGLEFLIYFQGNSAPDKSGLPSDRFSAERTGGSVSTLTIQRTQQEDSAVYLCAIQNGWTEAFFGQGTRLTVV.

This clone occurred a few times. V and J are TRBV4-3 and TRBJ2-1, with 12 bases aligning to TRBD2. The CDR3 has 18 amino acids. With 6 bases clipped from V and 2 bases from J, the junction kept 11 bases outside the gene matches. In germline, CDR1 is LGHNA, CDR2 YSLEER. The CDR3 sequence: CASRQSPRTSGAYNEQFF. For the CDR3, the DNA is TGCGCCAGCAGACAAAGCCCCCGGACTAGCGGGGCCTACAATGAGCAGTTCTTC.

The chain carries TRBV29-1 and TRBJ2-2, with 9 positions matching TRBD2. The V and J ends lost 0 bases and 6 bases, in that order; junction bases with no gene match: 14. The CDR3 consists of 18 residues. Germline CDR1 reads SQVTM; CDR2 reads ANQGSEA. The CDR3 reads CSVEDSWRREGRAGELFF. CDR3 nucleotide sequence: TGCAGCGTTGAAGATAGCTGGCGGCGGGAGGGTCGAGCCGGGGAGCTGTTTTTT.

The chain has TRBV28 and TRBJ1-1; D possibly corresponds to TRBD1 (6 bases). The CDR3 has 14 residues. Germline CDR1 and CDR2: MDHEN and SYDVKM. Between the trimmed V and J ends, which lost 6 bases and 1 base, there was a span of 12 bases. CDR3 sequence (DNA): TGTGCCAGCAGCCCATCGGACAGGAACACTGAAGCTTTCTTT. Protein: CASSPSDRNTEAFF.

The gene calls are TRBV2 and TRBJ2-3; 9 bases are shared with TRBD2. This CDR3 is 14 amino acids long. The V gene's germline CDR1 is SNHLY and CDR2 FYNNEI. Losses at the gene ends were 11 bases for V and 1 base for J; bases not matched to a gene: 7. Here the CDR3 reads CAARTSVGTDTQYF. DNA for the CDR3: TGTGCCGCCCGGACTAGCGTCGGCACAGATACGCAGTATTTT.

V gene TRBV27 combines with J gene TRBJ2-2; 9 bases are a match to TRBD1. V shed 6 bases, J shed 4 bases, and the junction held 6 bases outside the gene matches. The CDR3 loop spans 15 amino acids. In germline, CDR1 is MNHEY, CDR2 SMNVEV (reference sequence). CDR3: CASRNGTGTTGELFF. CDR3 nucleotide sequence: TGTGCCAGCAGAAACGGGACAGGGACCACCGGGGAGCTGTTTTTT.

The rearrangement joins TRBV28 to TRBJ1-5, with 9 bases that match TRBD1. The junction had 5 bases not matched to a gene; V was cut back by 5 bases and J by 6 bases. This CDR3 comprises 14 residues. Per germline, CDR1 MDHEN and CDR2 SYDVKM. In DNA, the CDR3 is TGTGCCAGCAGTAACACAGGGGGCTGTCAGCCCCAGCATTTT. Amino acid sequence: CASSNTGGCQPQHF.

This chain uses TRBV12-5 with TRBJ2-2; TRBD2 agrees at 10 bases. The junction had 11 bases not matched to a gene; V was cut back by 3 bases and J by 4 bases. There are 18 residues in the CDR3. Looked up from germline, CDR1 is LGHNT and CDR2 is FRNRAP. The CDR3: CASGLLRRTSGVTGELFF. The CDR3 coding sequence is TGTGCTAGTGGTTTATTACGCCGGACTAGCGGTGTCACCGGGGAGCTGTTTTTT.

The V gene is TRBV9, the J gene TRBJ2-1; 10 bases are a match to TRBD1. Germline loops: CDR1 SGDLS, CDR2 YYNGEE. The CDR3 loop spans 16 amino acids. Trimming removed 4 bases from V and 6 bases from J; junction bases left unmatched: 10. The CDR3 loop reads CASSLVVTGGFNEQFF. CDR3 bases: TGTGCCAGCAGCCTTGTAGTGACAGGGGGCTTCAATGAGCAGTTCTTC.